The 22 T cell receptor beta chains below all came from one sample that was sequenced in a study of shared T cell receptors in the human thymus. Profiling relied on immunoSEQ multiplex PCR, and the TCRdb table lists in-frame clones only, not all of them. The repertoire holds under 700,000 clones, 70% to 80% seen once, with around 0.012% in the top ten. The same sample was also studied in work on human thymus T cells.

The specimen sequenced was thymocytes. Every receptor here comes from a boy younger than two with a congenital heart defect.

The genes are TRBV6-5 and TRBJ2-5, with 12 bases matching TRBD2. Germline values: CDR1 MNHEY, CDR2 SVGAGI. J lost 0 bases, V lost 6 bases, and 2 bases had no gene match. This CDR3 has 15 residues. The CDR3 loop reads CASRGLAGNQETQYF. The CDR3 coding sequence is TGTGCCAGCAGAGGACTAGCGGGGAACCAAGAGACCCAGTACTTC.

This clone was recorded a few times. The V gene is TRBV4-1, the J gene TRBJ2-7; 7 bases align to TRBD2. The CDR3 consists of 13 residues. Trimming removed 5 bases from V and 7 bases from J; junction bases left unmatched: 8. CDR1 MGHRA and CDR2 YSYEKL come from the germline V gene. CDR3 in DNA: TGCGCCAGCAGCTCCGCCGGGGGGAAGGAGCAGTACTTC. Residues: CASSSAGGKEQYF.

The rearrangement links TRBV9 to TRBJ2-7; 7 bases align to TRBD2. Germline-derived CDR1 and CDR2 are SGDLS and YYNGEE. This CDR3 has 13 amino acids. Unmatched junction bases numbered 6, after V lost 4 bases and J lost 5 bases. The CDR3 region has the DNA TGTGCCAGCAGCCCATCCGCGGGGGACGAGCAGTACTTC. Residues: CASSPSAGDEQYF.

This clone occurred a few times. V usage is TRBV28 and J usage is TRBJ1-3; D uncertain. From germline, CDR1 is MDHEN and CDR2 SYDVKM. The V end lost 7 bases, the J end lost 0 bases, and 13 bases lay between the germline ends. The CDR3 has 15 residues. CDR3 nucleotide sequence: TGTGCCAGCAAGCAAATCGGGAGCTCTGGAAACACCATATATTTT. Encoded protein: CASKQIGSSGNTIYF.

V gene TRBV14 combines with J gene TRBJ2-2, with a weak D call TRBD1 (6 bases). This CDR3 comprises 16 residues. CDR1 is SGHDN, CDR2 FVKESK, per germline. Trimming removed 0 bases from V and 4 bases from J, with 12 bases in between. The CDR3 here is CASSQEYSQGTGELFF. The CDR3 region has the DNA TGTGCCAGCAGCCAAGAGTATTCACAGGGCACCGGGGAGCTGTTTTTT.

The chain recombines TRBV28 with TRBJ1-4; weak D call: TRBD1 (6 bases). Germline lookup yields CDR1 MDHEN and CDR2 SYDVKM. CDR3 length: 15 amino acids. V was trimmed by 6 bases and J by 3 bases, leaving 14 bases between them. The CDR3: CASSARGAANEKLFF. The CDR3 DNA is TGTGCCAGCAGCGCTCGGGGGGCAGCTAATGAAAAACTGTTTTTT.

This clone has just one count. This rearrangement joins TRBV11-2 to TRBJ2-7; 11 nucleotides line up with TRBD2. The CDR3 spans 18 residues. Germline CDR1 and CDR2: SGHAT and FQNNGV. The junction had 17 bases not matched to a gene; V was cut back by 3 bases and J by 7 bases. The CDR3 loop is CASSFITSGSPTYVEQYF. CDR3 nucleotide sequence: TGTGCCAGCAGCTTCATTACTAGCGGGAGCCCGACCTACGTGGAGCAGTACTTC.

The V gene is TRBV19, the J gene TRBJ1-1, with 7 bases matching TRBD1. The junction had 5 bases not matched to a gene; V was cut back by 3 bases and J by 10 bases. CDR1 and CDR2 (germline): LNHDA, SQIVND (reference sequence). The length of the CDR3 is 12 residues. CDR3 protein: CASSMFGDRAFF. In DNA, the CDR3 is TGTGCCAGTAGTATGTTCGGGGACAGAGCTTTCTTT. Full variable domain (rest looked up from reference TRBV19 and TRBJ1-1): DGGITQSPKYLFRKEGQNVTLSCEQNLNHDAMYWYRQDPGQGLRLIYYSQIVNDFQKGDIAEGYSVSREKKESFPLTVTSAQKNPTAFYLCASSMFGDRAFFGQGTRLTVV.

The chain couples TRBV5-1 to TRBJ2-4; no firm D call. The V and J ends lost 0 bases and 0 bases respectively, with 7 bases between them. The CDR3 has 15 amino acids. The germline gives CDR1 SGHRS, CDR2 YFSETQ. The CDR3 region is CASSLDGLAKNIQYF. The CDR3 DNA is TGCGCCAGCAGCTTGGACGGTCTAGCCAAAAACATTCAGTACTTC. The complete variable domain, with remaining parts taken from reference TRBV5-1 and TRBJ2-4, reads KAGVTQTPRYLIKTRGQQVTLSCSPISGHRSVSWYQQTPGQGLQFLFEYFSETQRNKGNFPGRFSGRQFSNSRSEMNVSTLELGDSALYLCASSLDGLAKNIQYFGAGTRLSVL.

The chain couples TRBV27 to TRBJ2-5; 7 nucleotides match TRBD1. This CDR3 has 14 amino acids. In germline, CDR1 is MNHEY, CDR2 SMNVEV (reference sequence). The ends lost 6 bases at V and 5 bases at J; junction bases unmatched: 9. CDR3 sequence (DNA): TGTGCCAGCAGCATACAGGGGTTTAGGGAGACCCAGTACTTC. Translating gives CASSIQGFRETQYF.

CDR3 nucleotide sequence: TGCGCCAGCAGCTTGGACAGGCTTAACACCGGGGAGCTGTTTTTT. This gives the protein CASSLDRLNTGELFF. The chain joins TRBV5-1 to TRBJ2-2; tentatively, D is TRBD1 (5 bases). Trimming removed 0 bases at V and 2 bases at J, with 8 bases between. From germline, CDR1 is SGHRS and CDR2 YFSETQ. The CDR3 totals 15 residues.

The V and J genes are TRBV27 and TRBJ2-1, with D possibly TRBD1 on 6 matching bases. The CDR3 totals 17 residues. V lost 5 bases and J lost 5, with 22 bases in between. Per germline, CDR1 MNHEY and CDR2 SMNVEV (reference sequence). CDR3 residues: CASSIGRTVQTHNEQFF. The CDR3 coding sequence is TGTGCCAGCAGTATTGGTCGGACAGTCCAGACTCACAATGAGCAGTTCTTC.

The rearrangement links TRBV5-4 to TRBJ2-5; D is possibly TRBD1 (5 bases). Germline V lookup: CDR1 SGHNT, CDR2 YYREEE (reference sequence). This CDR3 is built from 14 residues. V was shortened by 0 bases and J by 0 bases, with 6 bases between the two germline ends. CDR3 sequence reads: CASSLAGNQETQYF. The CDR3, as DNA: TGTGCCAGCAGCTTGGCAGGGAACCAAGAGACCCAGTACTTC.

For the CDR3, the DNA is TGTGCCAGTAGTATTATCCCCCGACAGGGGCCACATCCCTTAGCGGGAGACAATGGGGAGACCCAGTACTTC. This translates into CASSIIPRQGPHPLAGDNGETQYF. The gene calls are TRBV19 and TRBJ2-5; D perhaps matches TRBD2 (9 bases). The V and J ends lost 3 bases and 5 bases respectively, with 43 bases between them. Germline V gives CDR1 LNHDA, CDR2 SQIVND (reference sequence). CDR3 length equals 24 residues. The entire variable domain, with the rest obtained from reference TRBV19 and TRBJ2-5, is as follows: DGGITQSPKYLFRKEGQNVTLSCEQNLNHDAMYWYRQDPGQGLRLIYYSQIVNDFQKGDIAEGYSVSREKKESFPLTVTSAQKNPTAFYLCASSIIPRQGPHPLAGDNGETQYFGPGTRLLVL.

J is TRBJ1-5 and V is TRBV10-1; no clear D gene. There are 13 residues in the CDR3. The germline gives CDR1 WNHNN, CDR2 SYGVQD (reference sequence). Trimming cost V 2 bases and J 6 bases, with 8 bases left between them. DNA for the CDR3: TGCGCCAGCAGTGAGCTGACTGGTCAGCCCCAGCATTTT. Encoded protein: CASSELTGQPQHF.

Only one count was recorded for this clone. This chain links TRBV19 with TRBJ1-5; D gene uncertain. This CDR3 is 17 amino acids long. Per the germline V gene, CDR1 is LNHDA and CDR2 is SQIVND (reference sequence). V lost 5 bases to trimming and J lost 3 bases, with 20 bases between them. The CDR3: CASSPSGGRGPNQPQHF. DNA for the CDR3: TGTGCCAGTAGTCCCTCGGGAGGCCGAGGCCCCAATCAGCCCCAGCATTTT. Drawing the rest from reference TRBV19 and TRBJ1-5, the complete variable domain is DGGITQSPKYLFRKEGQNVTLSCEQNLNHDAMYWYRQDPGQGLRLIYYSQIVNDFQKGDIAEGYSVSREKKESFPLTVTSAQKNPTAFYLCASSPSGGRGPNQPQHFGDGTRLSIL.

This clone was recorded once. The chain has TRBV5-1 and TRBJ2-1, with 10 bases fitting TRBD2. This CDR3 contains 17 residues. V lost 0 bases and J lost 8; bases outside the gene matches: 11. Germline lookup yields CDR1 SGHRS and CDR2 YFSETQ. This CDR3 reads CASSLVLSGRAPYEQFF. As DNA, the CDR3 is TGCGCCAGCAGCTTGGTACTCAGCGGGAGGGCCCCCTATGAGCAGTTCTTC.

The chain uses TRBV5-6 and TRBJ2-5; 15 bases line up with TRBD2. Germline V gene data show CDR1 as SGHDT and CDR2 as YYEEEE. The trim removed 5 bases at V and 4 bases at J, leaving 6 bases unmatched. This CDR3 has 16 residues. Here the CDR3 DNA reads TGTGCCAGCAGTTCTCCGGGACTAGCGGGAGGAGAGACCCAGTACTTC. Translating it yields CASSSPGLAGGETQYF.

V is TRBV18 and J is TRBJ1-1; no firm D call. Germline V gene data show CDR1 as KGHSH and CDR2 as LQKENI. Trimming took off 0 bases at V and 8 bases at J, with 7 bases between the two ends. The CDR3 loop spans 12 amino acids. As DNA, the CDR3 is TGTGCCAGCTCACCACCGGGGAGGGAAGCTTTCTTT. Translated: CASSPPGREAFF.

This chain links TRBV10-3 with TRBJ2-2, with a possible D match to TRBD2 (6 bases). This CDR3 comprises 14 residues. Germline V gene data show CDR1 as ENHRY and CDR2 as SYGVKD. The V and J ends lost 0 bases and 7 bases respectively, with 9 bases between them. CDR3 sequence: CAISESSAGGELFF. The CDR3 DNA reads as TGTGCCATCAGTGAGTCATCAGCGGGCGGGGAGCTGTTTTTT.

The V call is TRBV4-2, the J call TRBJ1-1; tentative D call: TRBD1 (6 bases). CDR3 size: 16 residues. The germline V gene encodes CDR1 LGHNA and CDR2 YNFKEQ. The germline V and J ends were trimmed by 0 bases and 0 bases, with 11 bases remaining between them. This CDR3 reads CASSQDQGTVNTEAFF. CDR3 bases: TGTGCCAGCAGCCAAGATCAGGGGACGGTGAACACTGAAGCTTTCTTT.

This sequence joins TRBV7-9 and TRBJ2-2, with TRBD2 as a possible D gene (5 bases). CDR1 and CDR2 from the germline V gene are SEHNR and FQNEAQ (reference sequence). V lost 11 bases to trimming and J lost 0 bases, with 19 bases between them. The CDR3 sequence is 16 residues long. DNA of the CDR3: TGTGCCGAGAGGAGGTACGGATTTACGAACACCGGGGAGCTGTTTTTT. As protein: CAERRYGFTNTGELFF.